What follows are 14 T cell receptor beta chains derived from one specimen sequenced in a study of blood T cell repertoires in COVID-19. Profiling relied on immunoSEQ multiplex PCR, and the TCRdb table lists in-frame clones only, not all of them. This table holds over 250,000 clones, over 85% found once. Sequencing was performed on PBMCs or T cells enriched from blood (not recorded which). The receptors originated from a woman aged 60-70 years who had recovered from COVID-19.

The chain combines TRBV11-3 with TRBJ2-5; TRBD2 matches 10 bases. The CDR3 has 16 amino acids. Germline V CDR1 and CDR2: SGHNT, YENEEA. Trimming cost V 6 bases and J 2 bases; bases outside gene matches: 9. The CDR3 loop reads CASRSGTSAPQETQYF. CDR3 DNA sequence: TGTGCCAGCAGATCCGGGACTAGCGCCCCTCAAGAGACCCAGTACTTC.

V is TRBV28 and J is TRBJ1-1, with D tentatively TRBD1 (6 bases). The length of the CDR3 is 15 residues. The V gene lost 7 bases and the J gene lost 6 bases, with 21 bases spanning the gap. In germline, CDR1 is MDHEN, CDR2 SYDVKM. The CDR3 bases are TGTGCCAGCACTTCCGGGACACGCCTCGTGGCTGAAGCTTTCTTT. Encoded protein: CASTSGTRLVAEAFF.

The V gene is TRBV5-1, the J gene TRBJ2-1; 12 bases agree with TRBD2. CDR1 is SGHRS and CDR2 is YFSETQ in the germline V gene. CDR3 length: 17 residues. With V trimmed by 4 bases and J by 6 bases, 11 bases remained unmatched. In DNA, the CDR3 is TGCGCCAGCAGCCAGGGGACTAGCGGGTCGCGGGGCAATGAGCAGTTCTTC. As protein: CASSQGTSGSRGNEQFF.

The chain recombines TRBV10-3 with TRBJ2-3; D may be TRBD1 (5 bases). The CDR3 is 14 residues long. V dropped 4 bases and J dropped 2 bases, with 10 bases sitting between them. In germline, CDR1 is ENHRY, CDR2 SYGVKD. The CDR3 spells CAISGGPHTDTQYF. The CDR3 nucleotides are TGTGCCATCAGTGGGGGCCCACACACAGATACGCAGTATTTT.

The chain uses TRBV3-1 (or the pseudogene TRBV3-2) and TRBJ1-2; perhaps TRBD1 as D (5 bases). V dropped 4 bases and J dropped 6 bases, with 18 bases sitting between them. CDR1 is LGHDT and CDR2 is YNNKEL in the germline V gene (reference sequence). The CDR3 spans 15 residues. CDR3 nucleotides: TGTGCCAGCAGCCCCGGACAACCCGGGGGAGATGGCTACACCTTC. Translated: CASSPGQPGGDGYTF.

The CDR3 DNA follows: TGTGCCAGCAGCCTGAACCGGGACTTCTCCTACGAGCAGTACTTC. Translated: CASSLNRDFSYEQYF. The rearrangement links TRBV11-3 to TRBJ2-7; a weak D match, TRBD2 (6 bases). In germline, CDR1 is SGHNT, CDR2 YENEEA. V lost 5 bases and J 0 bases, leaving 14 bases between the germline ends. The CDR3 runs 15 residues.

The chain uses TRBV21-1 and TRBJ1-2; TRBD1, the table's D call, was not compared with the DNA. TRBV21-1 is a pseudogene. CDR3 length equals 16 residues. The CDR3 loop is CASSTPGQGDDYGYTF. CDR3 bases: TGTGCCAGCAGCACTCCGGGACAGGGGGACGACTATGGCTACACCTTC.

This chain links TRBV12-3 or TRBV12-4 with TRBJ1-5; D is unresolved. Trimming stripped 3 bases from V and 5 bases from J, with 8 bases between. CDR3 length: 13 amino acids. Here the CDR3 DNA reads TGTGCCAGCAGTTTGGGCGGGTATCAGCCCCAGCATTTT. It codes for CASSLGGYQPQHF.

The J gene is TRBJ2-5, the V gene TRBV7-2; tentatively, D is TRBD2 (5 bases). CDR3 length: 16 amino acids. Trimming cost V 5 bases and J 0 bases, with 16 bases left between them. Germline V CDR1 and CDR2: SGHTA, FQGNSA. The CDR3 sequence is CASSPWVARNQETQYF. DNA of the CDR3: TGTGCCAGCAGCCCCTGGGTAGCGCGGAACCAAGAGACCCAGTACTTC.

V usage is TRBV27 and J usage is TRBJ2-7, with a weak D call TRBD1 (5 bases). Germline lookup yields CDR1 MNHEY and CDR2 SMNVEV (reference sequence). V was cut by 5 bases and J by 3 bases, with 20 bases left in between. The CDR3 runs to 16 residues. The CDR3 here is CASSPKLGHLFYEQYF. The CDR3, as DNA: TGTGCCAGCAGTCCTAAGCTCGGACACCTCTTCTACGAGCAGTACTTC.

This chain links TRBV6-5 with TRBJ1-5; no reliable D call. Trimming left V 8 bases short and J 0 bases short, with 11 bases between. This CDR3 is 14 amino acids long. Per germline, CDR1 MNHEY and CDR2 SVGAGI. The chain's CDR3 is CASGSGYSNQPQHF. The DNA of the CDR3 is TGTGCCAGCGGTAGCGGGTATAGCAATCAGCCCCAGCATTTT.

The chain is built from TRBV5-1 and TRBJ2-7; 8 bases match TRBD1. Germline CDR1 is SGHRS and CDR2 is YFSETQ. Trimming removed 4 bases from V and 3 bases from J; junction bases left unmatched: 3. This CDR3 contains 13 residues. The CDR3 reads CASSRGQVYEQYF. CDR3 coding DNA: TGCGCCAGCAGCCGGGGACAGGTCTACGAGCAGTACTTC.

The rearrangement uses TRBV25-1 and TRBJ2-5; the match to TRBD2 covers 7 bases. Germline lookup yields CDR1 MGHDK and CDR2 SYGVNS. V shed 5 bases and J 1 base; nucleotides not matched to a gene: 4. The CDR3 spans 14 residues. For the CDR3, the DNA is TGTGCCAGCAGTCCCGGGGGGTCCCAAGAGACCCAGTACTTC. Encoded protein: CASSPGGSQETQYF.

The table lists this clone with a few counts. The chain uses TRBV5-1 and TRBJ2-7, with a possible D match to TRBD2 (5 bases). This CDR3 has 12 residues. V was cut by 3 bases and J by 6 bases, with 10 bases left in between. Per germline, CDR1 SGHRS and CDR2 YFSETQ. The CDR3 spells CASSWEEGEQYF. The CDR3, as DNA: TGCGCCAGCAGCTGGGAAGAGGGCGAGCAGTACTTC.